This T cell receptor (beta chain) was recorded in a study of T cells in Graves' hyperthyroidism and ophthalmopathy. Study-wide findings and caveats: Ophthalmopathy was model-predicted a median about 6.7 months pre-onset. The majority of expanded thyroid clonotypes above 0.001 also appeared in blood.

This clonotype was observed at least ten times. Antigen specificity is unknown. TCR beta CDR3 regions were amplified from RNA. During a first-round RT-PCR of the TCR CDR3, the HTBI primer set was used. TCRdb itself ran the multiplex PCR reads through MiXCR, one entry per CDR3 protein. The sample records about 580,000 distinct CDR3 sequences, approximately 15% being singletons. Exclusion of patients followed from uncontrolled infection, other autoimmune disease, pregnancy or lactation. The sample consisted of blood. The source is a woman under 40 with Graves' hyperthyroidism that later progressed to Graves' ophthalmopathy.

CDR3 residues: CASKQTATSYEQYF. In nucleotides, the CDR3 is TGTGCCAGCAAACAGACAGCTACTTCCTACGAGCAGTACTTC. The chain combines TRBV6-1 with TRBJ2-7; D may be TRBD1 (5 bases). The germline V gene encodes CDR1 MNHNS and CDR2 SASEGT. V lost 7 bases and J 1 base, leaving 14 bases between the germline ends. The CDR3 is 14 residues long.